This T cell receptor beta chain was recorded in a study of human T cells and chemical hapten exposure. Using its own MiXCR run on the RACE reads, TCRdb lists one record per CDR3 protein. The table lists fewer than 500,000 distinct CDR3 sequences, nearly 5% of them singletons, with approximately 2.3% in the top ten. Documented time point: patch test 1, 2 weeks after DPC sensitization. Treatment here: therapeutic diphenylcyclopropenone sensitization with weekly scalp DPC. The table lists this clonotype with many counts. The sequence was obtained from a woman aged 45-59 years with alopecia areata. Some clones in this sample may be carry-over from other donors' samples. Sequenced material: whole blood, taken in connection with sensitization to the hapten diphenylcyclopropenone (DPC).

The CDR3: CSVDFPIGTGELFF. Here the CDR3 DNA reads TGCAGCGTTGACTTCCCAATCGGCACCGGGGAGCTGTTTTTT. J is TRBJ2-2 and V is TRBV29-1; D remains ambiguous. The V and J ends lost 3 bases and 4 bases respectively, with 12 bases between them. The CDR3 runs to 14 residues. Germline-derived CDR1 and CDR2 are SQVTM and ANQGSEA.